A selection of T cell receptor beta chains follows, all from one sample in a study of low-dose radiotherapy and immunotherapy resistance in tumors. Each CDR3 protein is one row after TCRdb ran MiXCR on the reads. The repertoire holds tens of thousands of distinct CDR3 sequences, with 15% to 20% as singletons. This material consisted of PBMCs, taken before treatment. The receptors come from a male donor with prostate cancer. CDR3s include the opening cysteine and the closing phenylalanine or tryptophan. Each record gives: V gene, J gene, D gene, clone size, CDR3 protein, CDR3 DNA. D genes are given only for firm matches. Clone size is given for some rows only: seen once, a few or many times, or a class if the clone is expanded.

TRBV12-3/TRBV12-4	TRBJ2-7	-	once	CASSPGRGPYEQYF	TGTGCCAGCAGTCCTGGTCGGGGGCCCTACGAGCAGTACTTC
TRBV19	TRBJ2-5	TRBD1	many	CASSPRQGRVEETQYF	TGTGCCAGTAGTCCTCGACAGGGAAGAGTGGAGGAGACCCAGTACTTC
TRBV5-1	TRBJ1-6	-	-	CASSLVSKGNSPLHF	TGCGCCAGCAGCTTGGTTAGCAAGGGTAATTCACCCCTCCACTTT
TRBV5-6	TRBJ2-1	-	many	CASSWGRASYNEQFF	TGTGCCAGCAGCTGGGGGAGAGCCTCCTACAATGAGCAGTTCTTC
TRBV5-4	TRBJ2-1	TRBD2	-	CASSRVVAGGNEQFF	TGTGCCAGCAGCAGGGTGGTAGCGGGGGGGAATGAGCAGTTCTTC
TRBV2	TRBJ2-7	TRBD1	-	CASRVQGVIGYEQYF	TGTGCCAGCAGGGTACAGGGGGTGATCGGATACGAGCAGTACTTC
TRBV9	TRBJ1-1	-	-	CASGGRNTEAFF	TGTGCCAGCGGGGGGAGGAACACTGAAGCTTTCTTT
TRBV5-1	TRBJ1-1	-	many	CASSLGEGVNTEAFF	TGCGCCAGCAGCTTGGGGGAAGGGGTGAACACTGAAGCTTTCTTT
TRBV3-1	TRBJ1-2	-	many	CASTRFKGPQDGYTF	TGTGCCAGCACCCGGTTTAAAGGGCCACAGGACGGCTACACCTTC
TRBV5-1	TRBJ2-1	-	many	CASRDRDNEQFF	TGCGCCAGCAGGGACAGAGACAATGAGCAGTTCTTC
TRBV15	TRBJ1-3	-	many	CATSRDQGQGNTIYF	TGTGCCACCAGCAGAGATCAAGGCCAGGGAAACACCATATATTTT
TRBV5-5	TRBJ2-1	-	many	CASSLGLGGTYNEQFF	TGTGCCAGCAGCTTGGGCCTAGGGGGGACCTACAATGAGCAGTTCTTC
TRBV2	TRBJ2-7	-	many	CASSVASYEQYF	TGTGCCAGCAGTGTGGCTTCCTACGAGCAGTACTTC
TRBV29-1	TRBJ2-3	-	many	CSVDIGGHGGDTQYF	TGCAGCGTTGATATTGGGGGACATGGGGGGGATACGCAGTATTTT
TRBV5-1	TRBJ2-5	-	many	CASSGEDQETQYF	TGCGCCAGCAGTGGAGAAGACCAAGAGACCCAGTACTTC
TRBV12-3/TRBV12-4	TRBJ2-7	-	many	CASSFGAEQYF	TGTGCCAGCAGTTTCGGGGCCGAGCAGTACTTC
TRBV6-2/TRBV6-3	TRBJ2-5	-	many	CASSSPRTRRTQYF	TGTGCCAGCAGTTCACCCCGGACGAGAAGGACCCAGTACTTC
TRBV12-3/TRBV12-4	TRBJ1-5	TRBD1	many	CASSLNRGSNQPQHF	TGTGCCAGCAGTTTAAACAGGGGTAGCAATCAGCCCCAGCATTTT
TRBV20-1	TRBJ2-3	TRBD1	many	CSAPPLTGGEDTQYF	TGCAGTGCCCCGCCACTGACAGGGGGCGAGGATACGCAGTATTTT
TRBV11-3	TRBJ2-3	TRBD1	few	CASSPGTVTDTQYF	TGTGCCAGCAGCCCAGGGACAGTCACAGATACGCAGTATTTT
TRBV18	TRBJ2-7	-	many	CASSPTGPDEQYF	TGTGCCAGCTCACCTACAGGTCCAGACGAGCAGTACTTC
TRBV5-1	TRBJ2-4	TRBD1	many	CASSLGPGGVENIQYF	TGCGCCAGCAGCTTGGGCCCAGGGGGCGTCGAAAACATTCAGTACTTC
TRBV7-2	TRBJ1-2	-	many	CASSLAGGMDGYTF	TGTGCCAGCAGCTTAGCGGGAGGGATGGATGGCTACACCTTC
TRBV7-9	TRBJ2-2	-	-	CASSPGTGELFF	TGTGCCAGCAGCCCCGGGACCGGGGAGCTGTTTTTT
TRBV6-6	TRBJ2-1	-	many	CASSYQDKGEQFF	TGTGCCAGCAGTTATCAAGACAAAGGTGAGCAGTTCTTC
TRBV3-1	TRBJ1-4	-	many	CASSQDSAVEKLFF	TGTGCCAGCAGCCAAGATAGCGCAGTTGAAAAACTGTTTTTT
TRBV7-9	TRBJ1-2	TRBD1	many	CASSYGDGQGEANYGYTF	TGTGCCAGCAGCTACGGAGACGGACAGGGGGAAGCTAACTATGGCTACACCTTC
TRBV20-1	TRBJ2-3	-	few	CSARTENTDTQYF	TGCAGTGCTCGGACAGAAAACACAGATACGCAGTATTTT
TRBV6-5	TRBJ2-5	TRBD2	many	CASSPSPSGGSRETQYF	TGTGCCAGCAGCCCCTCGCCTAGCGGGGGGTCTCGGGAGACCCAGTACTTC
TRBV29-1	TRBJ2-2	TRBD2	-	CSALKGFVPGGPRAGELFF	TGCAGCGCCTTGAAGGGTTTTGTGCCGGGGGGGCCAAGGGCGGGGGAGCTGTTTTTT
TRBV10-3	TRBJ2-7	-	-	CAISDPAGATEQYF	TGTGCCATCAGTGATCCGGCAGGGGCCACGGAGCAGTACTTC
TRBV7-9	TRBJ2-7	-	many	CASSLPGGLYEQYF	TGTGCCAGCAGCTTACCGGGGGGCCTCTACGAGCAGTACTTC
TRBV5-1	TRBJ2-3	-	few	CASSPRGVSTDTQYF	TGCGCCAGCAGCCCGCGCGGGGTTAGCACAGATACGCAGTATTTT
TRBV6-5	TRBJ2-1	TRBD2	many	CASSGTSGGVYEQFF	TGTGCCAGCAGCGGGACTAGCGGGGGGGTATATGAGCAGTTCTTC
TRBV19	TRBJ1-5	-	many	CASSIGGTYQPQHF	TGTGCCAGTAGTATAGGTGGGACTTATCAGCCCCAGCATTTT
TRBV5-4	TRBJ1-2	-	many	CASSQDRTNYGYTF	TGTGCCAGCAGCCAGGACAGAACTAACTATGGCTACACCTTC
TRBV27	TRBJ1-1	-	many	CASSSLGGGTEAFF	TGTGCCAGCAGTTCCCTAGGGGGGGGCACTGAAGCTTTCTTT
TRBV10-1	TRBJ2-7	-	many	CASSEDWRYEQYF	TGCGCCAGCAGTGAGGACTGGAGATACGAGCAGTACTTC
TRBV30	TRBJ1-5	-	many	CAWRQGNSQPQHF	TGTGCCTGGAGGCAGGGGAATTCTCAGCCCCAGCATTTT
TRBV7-9	TRBJ2-2	-	-	CASSLQSGLELFF	TGTGCCAGCAGCTTGCAGTCGGGCCTGGAGCTGTTTTTT
TRBV29-1	TRBJ2-1	TRBD2	many	CSAVTSGDEQFF	TGCAGCGCCGTGACTAGCGGCGATGAGCAGTTCTTC
TRBV25-1	TRBJ2-5	TRBD1	few	CASGKAGTGGRETQYF	TGTGCCAGCGGGAAGGCGGGGACAGGAGGCCGAGAGACCCAGTACTTC
TRBV12-3/TRBV12-4	TRBJ1-2	-	few	CASRSAFYGYTF	TGTGCCAGCCGTAGCGCCTTCTATGGCTACACCTTC
TRBV6-2/TRBV6-3	TRBJ1-1	-	many	CASSVQRDTEAFF	TGTGCCAGCAGTGTACAACGGGACACTGAAGCTTTCTTT
TRBV7-2	TRBJ2-5	-	many	CASSLGGEVGETQYF	TGTGCCAGCAGCTTAGGAGGGGAGGTTGGGGAGACCCAGTACTTC
TRBV6-1	TRBJ2-3	-	many	CASSDQGRTDTQYF	TGCGCCAGCAGTGATCAGGGGCGCACAGATACGCAGTATTTT
TRBV20-1	TRBJ2-5	TRBD2	-	CSARKLAGDQETQYF	TGCAGTGCTAGAAAACTAGCGGGAGACCAAGAGACCCAGTACTTC
TRBV25-1	TRBJ2-2	-	many	CASSGGAGTGELFF	TGTGCCAGCAGTGGGGGGGCCGGCACCGGGGAGCTGTTTTTT
TRBV19	TRBJ2-4	-	many	CASSIDRDIQYF	TGTGCCAGTAGTATAGACCGGGACATTCAGTACTTC
TRBV4-1	TRBJ2-7	TRBD1	few	CASSQGRGQGYEQYF	TGCGCCAGCAGCCAAGGTCGGGGACAGGGCTACGAGCAGTACTTC
TRBV13	TRBJ2-3	-	many	CASSLRATPSTDTQYF	TGTGCCAGCAGCTTACGGGCCACCCCGTCCACAGATACGCAGTATTTT
TRBV5-1	TRBJ1-1	-	few	CASSPPDSFTEAFF	TGCGCCAGCAGCCCTCCGGACAGTTTCACTGAAGCTTTCTTT
TRBV5-1	TRBJ1-1	-	many	CASSPRQENTEAFF	TGCGCCAGCAGCCCCCGACAGGAGAACACTGAAGCTTTCTTT
TRBV10-3	TRBJ1-1	-	many	CAISDPDFSKGNTEAFF	TGTGCCATCAGTGACCCAGATTTCTCGAAGGGGAACACTGAAGCTTTCTTT